The 5 T cell receptor beta chains in this list originate from one sample, sequenced in a study of T cells after yellow fever vaccination. TCRdb itself ran the 5' RACE reads through MiXCR, one entry per CDR3 protein. In the table there are under 500,000 distinct CDR3 sequences, around 19% of which are singletons. The specimen was PBMCs, collected before the yellow fever booster vaccination. Receptor source: a man in his late teens or twenties who received the YFV17D yellow fever vaccine.

The chain uses TRBV7-2 and TRBJ1-2; tentative D call: TRBD1 (5 bases). Trimming left V 7 bases short and J 4 bases short, with 13 bases between. CDR1 and CDR2 from the germline V gene are SGHTA and FQGNSA. This CDR3 comprises 13 residues. The DNA for the CDR3 is TGTGCCAGCACACGGGACTTGTTCTATGGCTACACCTTC. This translates into CASTRDLFYGYTF.

The chain combines TRBV7-9 with TRBJ2-1; D possibly matches TRBD1 or TRBD2 (5 bases each). This CDR3 contains 17 residues. Germline V gene data show CDR1 as SEHNR and CDR2 as FQNEAQ (reference sequence). V was clipped by 4 bases and J by 7 bases, with 23 bases between them. CDR3 sequence reads: CASSSLVGATSGNEQFF. The CDR3 coding sequence is TGTGCCAGCAGCTCACTAGTAGGGGCCACTTCGGGAAATGAGCAGTTCTTC.

In its sample, this clonotype was seen a few times. The rearrangement joins TRBV15 to TRBJ1-5; tentatively, D is TRBD1 (5 bases). This CDR3 has 17 amino acids. Trimming took off 0 bases at V and 1 base at J, with 13 bases between the two ends. Germline CDR1 is LNHNV and CDR2 is YYDKDF (reference sequence). The CDR3: CATSRDFPGYSNQPQHF. The CDR3 nucleotides are TGTGCCACCAGCAGAGATTTCCCAGGGTACAGCAATCAGCCCCAGCATTTT.

This clonotype was picked up a small number of times. CDR3 coding DNA: TGTGCCAGCAGTTGGGCCAGGGGCTTTGGGGAGCAGTTCTTC. Translating gives CASSWARGFGEQFF. The rearrangement joins TRBV12-3 or TRBV12-4 to TRBJ2-1, with D possibly matching TRBD1 (6 bases). The length of the CDR3 is 14 residues. V was pared by 4 bases and J by 10 bases, with 17 bases between.

This clonotype was detected a few times. V and J are TRBV7-3 and TRBJ1-6; a possible D gene is TRBD1 (5 bases). Trimming pared 2 bases from V and 8 bases from J, leaving 10 bases between. Germline V lookup: CDR1 SGHTA, CDR2 FQGTGA. The CDR3 contains 14 residues. CDR3 protein: CASSLSGRDSPLHF. CDR3 nucleotides: TGTGCCAGCAGCTTATCAGGGCGGGATTCACCCCTCCACTTT.